This T cell receptor (beta chain) was recorded in a study of PD-1 blockade in classical Hodgkin lymphoma. To note about this clone: The antigen is undetermined.

Sequencing was performed with immunoSEQ multiplex PCR; in TCRdb, only in-frame clones are kept and a portion is missing. The data show about 16,000 clones, roughly 85% seen once. Indicated time point: cycle 4 day 1 (C4D1), after six to seven weeks of nivolumab. There was relapse after autologous stem cell transplantation in every patient, and there was variation in brentuximab vedotin exposure. Whole-study findings and limits: Complete responders matched newly diagnosed patients in baseline diversity.

CDR3 size: 15 residues. CDR1 and CDR2 from the germline V gene are SGHVS and FNYEAQ. The V gene lost 1 base and the J gene lost 0 bases, with 10 bases spanning the gap. Source: peripheral blood mononuclear cells (PBMCs), taken before the fourth cycle of nivolumab. This clonotype was sampled from a human donor with classical Hodgkin lymphoma. V is TRBV7-6 and J is TRBJ2-7; D not resolved. The CDR3 region is CASSLELGSSYEQYF. The DNA of the CDR3 is TGTGCCAGCAGCTTAGAGTTGGGTTCCTCCTACGAGCAGTACTTC.